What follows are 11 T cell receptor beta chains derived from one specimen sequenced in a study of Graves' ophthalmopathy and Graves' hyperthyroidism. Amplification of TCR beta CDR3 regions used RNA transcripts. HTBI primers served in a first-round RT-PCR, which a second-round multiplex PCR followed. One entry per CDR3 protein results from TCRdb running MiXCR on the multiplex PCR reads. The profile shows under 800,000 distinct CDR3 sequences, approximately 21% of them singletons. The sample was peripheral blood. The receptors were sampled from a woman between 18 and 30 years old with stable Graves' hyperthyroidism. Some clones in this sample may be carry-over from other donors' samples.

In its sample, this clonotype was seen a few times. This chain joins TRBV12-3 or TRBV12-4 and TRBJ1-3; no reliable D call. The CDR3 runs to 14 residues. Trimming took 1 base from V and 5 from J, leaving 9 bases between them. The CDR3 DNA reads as TGTGCCAGCAGTTTAGATCAGCGTAGAAACACCATATATTTT. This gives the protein CASSLDQRRNTIYF.

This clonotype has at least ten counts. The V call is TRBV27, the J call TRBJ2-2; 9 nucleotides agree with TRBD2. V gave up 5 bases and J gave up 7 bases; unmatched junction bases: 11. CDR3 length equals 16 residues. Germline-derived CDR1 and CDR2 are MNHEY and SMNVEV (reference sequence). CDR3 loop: CASSPSDSGGRGELFF. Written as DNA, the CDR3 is TGTGCCAGCAGTCCCTCGGATAGCGGGGGTCGCGGGGAGCTGTTTTTT.

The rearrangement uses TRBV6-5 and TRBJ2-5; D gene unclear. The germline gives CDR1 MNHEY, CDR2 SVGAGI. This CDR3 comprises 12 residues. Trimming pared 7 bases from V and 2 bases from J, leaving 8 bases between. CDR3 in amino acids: CASKAAQETQYF. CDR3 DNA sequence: TGTGCCAGCAAGGCGGCTCAAGAGACCCAGTACTTC.

CDR3 nucleotides: TGTGCCAGCAGCTCCGGACAGGGCTTTCCTGAAGCTTTCTTT. It yields the protein CASSSGQGFPEAFF. The chain uses TRBV12-3 or TRBV12-4 and TRBJ1-1, with 8 bases that match TRBD1. This CDR3 is built from 14 residues. Trimming at V came to 6 bases and at J to 6 bases, leaving 9 bases not matched to a gene.

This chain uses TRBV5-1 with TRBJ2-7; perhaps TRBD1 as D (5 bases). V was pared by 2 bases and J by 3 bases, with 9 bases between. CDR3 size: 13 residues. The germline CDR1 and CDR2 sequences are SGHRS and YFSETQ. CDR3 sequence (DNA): TGCGCCAGCAGCTTTCAGGGTGACTACGAGCAGTACTTC. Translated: CASSFQGDYEQYF.

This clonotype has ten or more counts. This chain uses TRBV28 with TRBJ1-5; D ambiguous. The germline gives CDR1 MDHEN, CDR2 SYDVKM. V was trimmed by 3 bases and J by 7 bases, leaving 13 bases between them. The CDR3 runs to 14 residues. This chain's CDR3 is CASSFKTGGQPQHF. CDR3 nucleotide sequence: TGTGCCAGCAGTTTCAAAACGGGAGGGCAGCCCCAGCATTTT.

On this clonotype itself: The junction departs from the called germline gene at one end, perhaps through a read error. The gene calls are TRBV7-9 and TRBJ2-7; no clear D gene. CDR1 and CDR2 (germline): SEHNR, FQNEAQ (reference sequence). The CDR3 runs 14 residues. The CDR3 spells CSSSLHEMPYEQYF. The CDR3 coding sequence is TGTTCCAGCAGCTTGCACGAGATGCCCTACGAGCAGTACTTC.

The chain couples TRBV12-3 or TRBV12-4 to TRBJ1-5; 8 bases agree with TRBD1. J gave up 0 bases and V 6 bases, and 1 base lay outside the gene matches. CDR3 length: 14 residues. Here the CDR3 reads CASRGQASNQPQHF. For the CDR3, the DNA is TGTGCCAGCAGGGGACAGGCTAGCAATCAGCCCCAGCATTTT.

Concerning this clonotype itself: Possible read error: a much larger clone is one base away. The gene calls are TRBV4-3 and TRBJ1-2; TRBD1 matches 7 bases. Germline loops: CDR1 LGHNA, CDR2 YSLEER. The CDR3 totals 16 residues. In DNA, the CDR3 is TGCGCCAGCAGCCTACGGGACAGCTTAGCTAACTATGGCTACAGCTTC. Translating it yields CASSLRDSLANYGYSF.

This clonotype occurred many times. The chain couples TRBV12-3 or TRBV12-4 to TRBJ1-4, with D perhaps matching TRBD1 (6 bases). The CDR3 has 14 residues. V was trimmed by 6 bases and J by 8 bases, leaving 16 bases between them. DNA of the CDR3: TGTGCCAGCAGCTCTGGCCAGGGGACCGAAAAACTGTTTTTT. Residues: CASSSGQGTEKLFF.

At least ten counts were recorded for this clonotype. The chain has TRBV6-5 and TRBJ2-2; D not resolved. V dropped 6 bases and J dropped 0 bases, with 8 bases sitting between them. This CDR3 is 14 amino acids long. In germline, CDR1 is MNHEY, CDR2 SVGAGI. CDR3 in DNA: TGTGCCAGCAGGGGTAATTCGAACACCGGGGAGCTGTTTTTT. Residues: CASRGNSNTGELFF.